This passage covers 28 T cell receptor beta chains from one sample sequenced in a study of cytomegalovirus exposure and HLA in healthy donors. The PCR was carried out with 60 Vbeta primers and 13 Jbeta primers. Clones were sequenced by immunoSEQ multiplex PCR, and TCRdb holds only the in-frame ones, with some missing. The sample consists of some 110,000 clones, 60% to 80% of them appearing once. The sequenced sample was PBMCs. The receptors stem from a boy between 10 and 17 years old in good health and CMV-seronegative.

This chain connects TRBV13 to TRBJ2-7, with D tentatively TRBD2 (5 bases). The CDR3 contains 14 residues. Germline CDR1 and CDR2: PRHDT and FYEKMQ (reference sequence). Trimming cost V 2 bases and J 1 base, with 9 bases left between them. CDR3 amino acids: CASSLRRASYEQYF. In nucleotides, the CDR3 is TGTGCCAGCAGCTTAAGGCGGGCTTCCTACGAGCAGTACTTC.

CDR3 nucleotide sequence: TGCGCCAGCAGCCAAGACCAGGATCAGCCCCAGCATTTT. It codes for CASSQDQDQPQHF. The V gene is TRBV4-3, the J gene TRBJ1-5, with unresolved D. The V and J ends lost 0 bases and 5 bases respectively, with 5 bases between them. Germline V gene sequence: CDR1 LGHNA, CDR2 YSLEER. The length of the CDR3 is 13 residues.

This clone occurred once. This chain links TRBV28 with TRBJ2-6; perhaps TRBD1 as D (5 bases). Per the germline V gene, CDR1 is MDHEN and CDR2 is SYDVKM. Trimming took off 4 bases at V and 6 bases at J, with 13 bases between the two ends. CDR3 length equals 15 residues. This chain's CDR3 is CASSSPGFSANVLTF. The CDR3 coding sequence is TGTGCCAGCAGTTCCCCAGGGTTTTCGGCCAACGTCCTGACTTTC.

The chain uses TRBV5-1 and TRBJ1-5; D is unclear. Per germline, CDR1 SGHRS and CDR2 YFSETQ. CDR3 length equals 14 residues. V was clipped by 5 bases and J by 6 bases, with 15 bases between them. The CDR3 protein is CASSSIPGIQPQHF. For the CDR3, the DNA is TGCGCCAGCAGTTCTATCCCGGGGATTCAGCCCCAGCATTTT.

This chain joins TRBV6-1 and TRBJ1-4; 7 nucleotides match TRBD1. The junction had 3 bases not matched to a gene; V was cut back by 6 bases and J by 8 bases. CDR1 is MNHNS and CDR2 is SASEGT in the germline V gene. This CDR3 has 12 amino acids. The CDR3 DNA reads TGTGCCAGCAGCGGCAGGGGGGAAAAACTGTTTTTT. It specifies CASSGRGEKLFF.

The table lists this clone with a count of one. This CDR3 reads CASSQGAGGELFF. For the CDR3, the DNA is TGTGCCAGCAGCCAGGGGGCTGGCGGGGAGCTGTTTTTT. This chain joins TRBV7-3 and TRBJ2-2, with 8 bases lining up with TRBD1. The trim removed 5 bases at V and 7 bases at J, leaving 3 bases unmatched. The CDR3 is 13 amino acids. Germline V gene sequence: CDR1 SGHTA, CDR2 FQGTGA.

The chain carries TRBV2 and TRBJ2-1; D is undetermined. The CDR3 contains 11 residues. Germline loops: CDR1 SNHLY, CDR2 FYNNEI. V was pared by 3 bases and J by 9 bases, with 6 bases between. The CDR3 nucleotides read TGTGCCAGCAGTGAGCGACTTGAGCAGTTCTTC. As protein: CASSERLEQFF.

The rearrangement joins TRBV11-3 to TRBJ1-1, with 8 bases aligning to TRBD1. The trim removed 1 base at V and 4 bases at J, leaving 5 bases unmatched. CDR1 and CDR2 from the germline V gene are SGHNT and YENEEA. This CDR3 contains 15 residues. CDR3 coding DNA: TGTGCCAGCAGCTTAGGGGCTACAGGGGGCACTGAAGCTTTCTTT. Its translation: CASSLGATGGTEAFF.

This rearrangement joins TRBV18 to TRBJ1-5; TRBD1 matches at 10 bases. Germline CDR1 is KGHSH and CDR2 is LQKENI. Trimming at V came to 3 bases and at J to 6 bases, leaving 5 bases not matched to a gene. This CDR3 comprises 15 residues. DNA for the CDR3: TGTGCCAGCTCACCCGGGACAGGGGAAAGTCAGCCCCAGCATTTT. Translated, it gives CASSPGTGESQPQHF.

CDR3 nucleotides: TGCGCCAGCAGCCGAAGACTGGCTCACCCTTACGAGCAGTACTTC. It specifies CASSRRLAHPYEQYF. The gene calls are TRBV4-3 and TRBJ2-7; D gene uncertain. Germline V gene lookup returns CDR1 LGHNA and CDR2 YSLEER. This CDR3 is 15 amino acids long. V was pared by 4 bases and J by 4 bases, with 17 bases between.

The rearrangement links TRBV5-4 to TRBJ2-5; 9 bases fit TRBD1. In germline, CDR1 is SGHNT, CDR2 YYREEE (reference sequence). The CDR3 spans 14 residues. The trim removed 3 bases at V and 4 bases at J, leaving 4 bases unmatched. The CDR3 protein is CASSWDRALETQYF. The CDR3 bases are TGTGCCAGCAGCTGGGACAGGGCGTTAGAGACCCAGTACTTC.

This chain's CDR3 is CASRDSGVGWTDTQYF. CDR3 nucleotide sequence: TGTGCCAGCAGGGATAGCGGGGTAGGGTGGACAGATACGCAGTATTTT. The rearrangement uses TRBV6-6 and TRBJ2-3, with 8 nucleotides matching TRBD2. The germline gives CDR1 MNHNY, CDR2 SVGAGI (reference sequence). V lost 6 bases and J lost 3; bases outside the gene matches: 11. The CDR3 contains 16 residues.

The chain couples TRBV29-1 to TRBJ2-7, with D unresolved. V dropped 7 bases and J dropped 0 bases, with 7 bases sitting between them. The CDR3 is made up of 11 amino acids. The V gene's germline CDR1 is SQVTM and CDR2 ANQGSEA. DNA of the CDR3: TGCAGCGGCCGGAGCTCCTACGAGCAGTACTTC. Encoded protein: CSGRSSYEQYF.

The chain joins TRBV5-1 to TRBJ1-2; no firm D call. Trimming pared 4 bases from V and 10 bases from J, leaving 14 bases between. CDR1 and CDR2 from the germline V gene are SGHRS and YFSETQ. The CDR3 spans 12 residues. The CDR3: CASSAEGAAYTF. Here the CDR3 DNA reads TGCGCCAGCAGCGCTGAGGGAGCAGCCTACACCTTC.

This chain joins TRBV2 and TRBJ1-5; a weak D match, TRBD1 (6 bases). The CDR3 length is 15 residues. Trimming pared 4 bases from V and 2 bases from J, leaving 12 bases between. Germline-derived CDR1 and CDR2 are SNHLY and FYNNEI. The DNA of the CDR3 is TGTGCCAGCAGTGGACAGGTTAGCGGCAATCAGCCCCAGCATTTT. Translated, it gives CASSGQVSGNQPQHF.

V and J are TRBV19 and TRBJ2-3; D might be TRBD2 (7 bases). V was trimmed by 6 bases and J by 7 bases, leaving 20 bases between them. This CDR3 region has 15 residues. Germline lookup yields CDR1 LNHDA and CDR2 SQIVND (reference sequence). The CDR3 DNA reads TGTGCCAGTAGACCCGTAGGGGGAGGGCGGAATACGCAGTATTTT. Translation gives CASRPVGGGRNTQYF.

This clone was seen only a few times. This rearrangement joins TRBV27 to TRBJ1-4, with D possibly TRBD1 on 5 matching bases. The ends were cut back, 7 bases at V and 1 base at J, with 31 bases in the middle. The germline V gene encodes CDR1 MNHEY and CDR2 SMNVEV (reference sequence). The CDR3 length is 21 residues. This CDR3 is CASIQAESFPVNHITNEKLFF. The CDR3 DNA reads TGTGCCAGCATACAGGCGGAGTCGTTTCCCGTAAATCATATAACTAATGAAAAACTGTTTTTT.

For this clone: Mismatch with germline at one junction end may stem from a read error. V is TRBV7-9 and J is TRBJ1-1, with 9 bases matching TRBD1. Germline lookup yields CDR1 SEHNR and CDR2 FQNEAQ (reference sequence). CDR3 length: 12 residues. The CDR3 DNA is TGTGCCAGCACCATACCGGGACAGGGAACGGGGTTT. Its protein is CASTIPGQGTGF.

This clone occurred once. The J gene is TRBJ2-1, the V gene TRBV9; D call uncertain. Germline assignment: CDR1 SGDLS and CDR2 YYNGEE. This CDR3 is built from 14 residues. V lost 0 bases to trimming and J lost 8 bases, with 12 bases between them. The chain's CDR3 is CASSVVTFFDEQFF. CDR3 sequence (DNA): TGTGCCAGCAGCGTAGTAACATTCTTCGATGAGCAGTTCTTC. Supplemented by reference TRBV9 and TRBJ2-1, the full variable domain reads DSGVTQTPKHLITATGQRVTLRCSPRSGDLSVYWYQQSLDQGLQFLIQYYNGEERAKGNILERFSAQQFPDLHSELNLSSLELGDSALYFCASSVVTFFDEQFFGPGTRLTVL.

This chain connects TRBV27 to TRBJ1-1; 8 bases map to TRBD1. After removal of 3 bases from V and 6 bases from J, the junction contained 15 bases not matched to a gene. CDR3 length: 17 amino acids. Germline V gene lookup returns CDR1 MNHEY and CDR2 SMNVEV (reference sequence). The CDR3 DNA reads TGTGCCAGCAGTTTCGCCCTAAGGACAGGGCGCTTATCTGAAGCTTTCTTT. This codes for CASSFALRTGRLSEAFF.

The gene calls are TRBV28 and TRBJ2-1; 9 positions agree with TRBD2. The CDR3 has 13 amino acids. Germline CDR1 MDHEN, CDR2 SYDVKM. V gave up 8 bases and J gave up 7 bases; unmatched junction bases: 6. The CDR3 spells CASVGLAVNEQFF. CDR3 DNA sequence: TGTGCCAGCGTGGGACTAGCAGTAAATGAGCAGTTCTTC.

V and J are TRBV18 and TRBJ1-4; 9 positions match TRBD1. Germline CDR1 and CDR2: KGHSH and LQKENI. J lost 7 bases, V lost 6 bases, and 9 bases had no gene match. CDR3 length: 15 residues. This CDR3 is CASSHPGQGGEKLFF. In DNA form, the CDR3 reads TGTGCCAGCTCCCACCCGGGACAGGGAGGTGAAAAACTGTTTTTT.

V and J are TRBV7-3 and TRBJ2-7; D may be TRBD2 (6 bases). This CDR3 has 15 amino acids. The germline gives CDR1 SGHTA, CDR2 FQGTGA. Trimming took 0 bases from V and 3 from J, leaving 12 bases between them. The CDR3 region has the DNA TGTGCCAGCAGCTTAACGGGGGGACCGATCTACGAGCAGTACTTC. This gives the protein CASSLTGGPIYEQYF. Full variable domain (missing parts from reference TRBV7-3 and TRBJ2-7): GAGVSQTPSNKVTEKGKYVELRCDPISGHTALYWYRQSLGQGPEFLIYFQGTGAADDSGLPNDRFFAVRPEGSVSTLKIQRTERGDSAVYLCASSLTGGPIYEQYFGPGTRLTVT.

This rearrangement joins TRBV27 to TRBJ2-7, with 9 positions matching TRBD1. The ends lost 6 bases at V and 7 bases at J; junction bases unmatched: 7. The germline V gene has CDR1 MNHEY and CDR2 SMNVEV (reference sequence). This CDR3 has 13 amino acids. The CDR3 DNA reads TGTGCCAGCAGCCCGGTTGACAGGGGGGAGCAGTACTTC. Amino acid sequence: CASSPVDRGEQYF.

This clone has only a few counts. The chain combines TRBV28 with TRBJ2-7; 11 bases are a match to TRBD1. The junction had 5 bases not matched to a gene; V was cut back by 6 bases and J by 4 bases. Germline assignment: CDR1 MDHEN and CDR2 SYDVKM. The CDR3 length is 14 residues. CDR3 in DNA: TGTGCCAGCAGACCGGGACAGGGGGGGTACGAGCAGTACTTC. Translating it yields CASRPGQGGYEQYF.

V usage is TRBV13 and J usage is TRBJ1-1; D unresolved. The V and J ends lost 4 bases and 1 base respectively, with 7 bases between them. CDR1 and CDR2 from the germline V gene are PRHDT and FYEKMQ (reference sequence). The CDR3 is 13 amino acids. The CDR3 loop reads CASSSLPNTEAFF. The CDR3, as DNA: TGTGCCAGCAGCTCCCTCCCGAACACTGAAGCTTTCTTT. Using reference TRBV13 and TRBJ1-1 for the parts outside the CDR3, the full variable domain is AAGVIQSPRHLIKEKRETATLKCYPIPRHDTVYWYQQGPGQDPQFLISFYEKMQSDKGSIPDRFSAQQFSDYHSELNMSSLELGDSALYFCASSSLPNTEAFFGQGTRLTVV.

The CDR3 region has the DNA TGTGCCAGCAATTACAGGGATCAGCCCCAGCATTTT. Protein product: CASNYRDQPQHF. The chain is built from TRBV28 and TRBJ1-5; possible D gene TRBD1, 6 bases. The CDR3 is made up of 12 amino acids. Germline values: CDR1 MDHEN, CDR2 SYDVKM. Trimming removed 7 bases at V and 5 bases at J, with 9 bases between.

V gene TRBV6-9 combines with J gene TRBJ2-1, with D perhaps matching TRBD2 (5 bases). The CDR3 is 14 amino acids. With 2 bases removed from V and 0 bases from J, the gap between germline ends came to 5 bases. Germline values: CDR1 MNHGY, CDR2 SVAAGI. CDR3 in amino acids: CASSYRGSYNEQFF. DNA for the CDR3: TGTGCCAGCAGTTATCGGGGCTCCTACAATGAGCAGTTCTTC.